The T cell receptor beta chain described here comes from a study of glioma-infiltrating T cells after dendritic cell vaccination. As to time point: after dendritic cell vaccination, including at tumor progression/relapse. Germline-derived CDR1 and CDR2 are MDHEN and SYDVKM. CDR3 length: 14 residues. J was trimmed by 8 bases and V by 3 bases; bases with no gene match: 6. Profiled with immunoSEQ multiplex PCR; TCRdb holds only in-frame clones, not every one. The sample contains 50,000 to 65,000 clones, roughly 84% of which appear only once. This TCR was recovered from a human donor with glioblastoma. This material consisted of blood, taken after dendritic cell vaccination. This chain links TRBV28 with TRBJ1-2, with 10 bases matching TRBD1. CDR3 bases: TGTGCCAGCAGTTTTGAGACAGGGGGCCGGGGCTACACCTTC. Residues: CASSFETGGRGYTF.